The following is a TCR beta chain sequence with its context. Its binding antigen is unknown. No qualities accompany the bases; no much larger clone lies one base away. Cut back by 3 bases and 3 bases, the V and J ends lie 12 bases apart. The CDR3, from cysteine to phenylalanine, totals 14 residues. Kept here is only the CDR3 DNA, which spans 42 bases and is read in frame from base 1. Looking up the germline V gene yields CDR1 SGHNT and CDR2 YENEEA. The collaborating institutions used their own protocols to collect whole blood in K2EDTA tubes. For TCRbeta analysis, collaborators shipped samples as frozen whole blood, isolated PBMCs, or DNA extracted from either of those sample types. This sample is drawn from a study of blood T cell repertoires in COVID-19 (dated by TCRdb to 2020 to 2021). In terms of the full investigation: Samples from collaborators originated in the United States, Italy and Spain and spanned both the acute and convalescent phases of COVID-19. The material from the prospective study consisted of cDNA or gDNA derived from T cells, B-cell-depleted T cells, or PBMCs. Subjects who had been exposed to COVID-19, were actively infected with it, or had recovered from it provided the deeply sampled blood TCRbeta repertoires that made up the dataset. The repertoires were released in a freely available public database meant as a resource for research on the immune response to SARS-CoV-2. The samples were drawn from two sources: the first 160 participants of the ongoing ImmuneRACE study, and 1,000 to 1,500 subjects contributed by 6 global collaborators. Sample metadata almost always included a de-identified subject ID, COVID-19 status, age in years and sex. Where HLA class I and class II types were available, the types were taken from metadata supplied by the sample provider, not from assay-based typing. The paper's findings and limits, for the study overall: The quantity of clinical and demographic metadata differed by source and by participant and was supplied without curation.

TCRbeta CDR3 regions were amplified from genomic DNA by means of the immunoSEQ Assay, a bias-controlled multiplex PCR. Per the source publication's procedure: The number of nucleated cells in each sample was estimated from the amplification of reference gene primers within the assay. To quantify the absolute abundance of each unique TCRbeta CDR3 rearrangement, sequence reads were collapsed and filtered. For each sample, productive Simpson clonality was calculated as the square root of Simpson's diversity index across productive rearrangements. TCRdb obtained this table from immuneACCESS and retained in-frame rearrangements with V and J assigned. These tables miss some clones; where compared with another copy, unresolved V genes account for less than half of the shortfall, and the remainder is unexplained. That table furnishes V, J and clone size, whereas the DNA furnished D and trimming. This sample comprises 150,000 to 200,000 clones, around four fifths of them detected only once. Jointly, the top ten make up about 3% of the sample.

Sequencing input: peripheral blood. The chain is encoded by TRBV11-3 joined to TRBJ2-7; the D gene cannot be resolved reliably. The TCR comes from a man between 65 and 80 years old with acute or convalescent COVID-19. DNA sequence: TGTGCCAGCAGCTTGGCCCTTACCGACTACGAGCAGTACTTC. This encodes CASSLALTDYEQYF.